This T cell receptor beta chain was identified during a study of OX40 agonist ivuxolimab in advanced cancers. Study-wide background: Given to patients was ivuxolimab, an agonistic anti-OX40 (CD134) antibody. Partial responses were achieved by three patients, one with hepatocellular carcinoma and two with cutaneous melanoma.

TCRdb keeps only in-frame clones here, not all; method: immunoSEQ multiplex PCR. The sample has about 42,000 clones, over 75% seen once. Baseline was the first blood sampling point, followed by cycle 4 day 1 and cycle 7 day 1. The receptor was isolated from an adult with an advanced solid tumor such as melanoma, head and neck, liver or kidney cancer. Source: CD4+ or CD8+ T cells sorted from blood, taken in a trial of the OX40 agonist ivuxolimab.

Written as DNA, the CDR3 is TGTGCCAGCGGGGGGGCTTACTATGGCTACACCTTC. Its protein is CASGGAYYGYTF. The chain is built from TRBV5-4 and TRBJ1-2; possible D gene TRBD1, 6 bases. Germline values: CDR1 SGHNT, CDR2 YYREEE (reference sequence). Trimming left V 7 bases short and J 3 bases short, with 10 bases between. The CDR3 is 12 amino acids.